Following are 19 T cell receptor beta chains from one sample sequenced in a study of T cell repertoires and HLA-DP antigens. Clones were read by immunoSEQ multiplex PCR, and TCRdb kept only the in-frame ones, dropping some. The repertoire consists of some 110,000 clones, with about 92% occurring once and the leading ten covering roughly 0.3%. Antigens of these TCRs are unknown. Source material: CD4+ T cells from PBMCs. The receptors were sampled from a woman in her late teens or twenties in good health and CMV-seronegative.

In its sample, this clone was seen once. This chain links TRBV7-2 with TRBJ2-5; D is possibly TRBD2 (7 bases). CDR1 is SGHTA and CDR2 is FQGNSA in the germline V gene. V lost 0 bases to trimming and J lost 3 bases, with 17 bases between them. This CDR3 is 17 amino acids long. DNA of the CDR3: TGTGCCAGCAGCTTAGCCTGGGGGGGCGCAGGGAAAGAGACCCAGTACTTC. Translating it yields CASSLAWGGAGKETQYF.

J is TRBJ2-5 and V is TRBV5-1; no reliable D call. Trimming cost V 4 bases and J 0 bases, with 1 base left between them. This CDR3 region has 11 residues. CDR1 and CDR2 from the germline V gene are SGHRS and YFSETQ. In nucleotides, the CDR3 is TGCGCCAGCAGCAACCAAGAGACCCAGTACTTC. Translation gives CASSNQETQYF.

The chain has TRBV9 and TRBJ2-2; D is undetermined. Per germline, CDR1 SGDLS and CDR2 YYNGEE. CDR3 size: 15 residues. Between the trimmed V and J ends, which lost 4 bases and 8 bases, there was a span of 18 bases. CDR3 nucleotides: TGTGCCAGCAGCCCCCAGGATACTCCCAGGGGGGAGCTGTTTTTT. It encodes CASSPQDTPRGELFF.

The gene calls are TRBV5-1 and TRBJ2-7; 10 bases fit TRBD2. J lost 6 bases, V lost 3 bases, and 6 bases had no gene match. Germline CDR1 and CDR2: SGHRS and YFSETQ. The CDR3 is 14 amino acids. The CDR3 loop is CASSWGLAGGEQYF. The CDR3 region has the DNA TGCGCCAGCAGCTGGGGCTTAGCGGGAGGCGAGCAGTACTTC.

The chain employs TRBV7-9 and TRBJ1-4; the match to TRBD1 covers 8 bases. CDR3 length: 15 residues. V shed 0 bases, J shed 7 bases, and the junction held 4 bases outside the gene matches. Germline V gene data show CDR1 as SEHNR and CDR2 as FQNEAQ (reference sequence). CDR3 coding DNA: TGTGCCAGCAGCTTAGCAGGCAGGGGGCCTGAAAAACTGTTTTTT. Translated: CASSLAGRGPEKLFF.

The chain joins TRBV12-5 to TRBJ2-2; D call uncertain. CDR1 and CDR2 (germline): LGHNT, FRNRAP. This CDR3 is 15 amino acids long. Trimming took 1 base from V and 1 from J, leaving 7 bases between them. The DNA for the CDR3 is TGTGCTAGTGGTTTGGATTTACAGAACACCGGGGAGCTGTTTTTT. Protein product: CASGLDLQNTGELFF.

This clone was counted a few times. This rearrangement joins TRBV10-1 to TRBJ2-5; no definite D call. V was shortened by 6 bases and J by 3 bases, with 14 bases between the two germline ends. The CDR3 totals 14 residues. CDR1 is WNHNN and CDR2 is SYGVQD in the germline V gene (reference sequence). The CDR3 bases are TGCGCCAGCAGCCGGTCCCCCGCGGAAGAGACCCAGTACTTC. Translated, it gives CASSRSPAEETQYF.

The chain links TRBV7-9 to TRBJ2-1; 10 nucleotides line up with TRBD2. The CDR3 is 17 residues long. Trimming took 2 bases from V and 7 from J; bases not matched to a gene: 11. CDR1 is SEHNR and CDR2 is FQNEAQ in the germline V gene (reference sequence). CDR3 amino acids: CASSLNYGLAGVNEQFF. The DNA for the CDR3 is TGTGCCAGCAGCTTAAATTACGGGCTAGCGGGAGTTAATGAGCAGTTCTTC.

The rearrangement uses TRBV19 and TRBJ1-6, with D maybe TRBD1 (6 bases). The CDR3 is made up of 14 amino acids. Trimming pared 8 bases from V and 10 bases from J, leaving 18 bases between. Germline V gives CDR1 LNHDA, CDR2 SQIVND (reference sequence). The CDR3 is CASAQRGVGSPLHF. The CDR3 DNA sequence: TGTGCCAGTGCTCAAAGGGGGGTTGGCTCACCCCTCCACTTT.

The genes are TRBV28 and TRBJ1-2; D uncertain. The ends were cut back, 6 bases at V and 4 bases at J, with 12 bases in the middle. Germline CDR1 MDHEN, CDR2 SYDVKM. This CDR3 is 13 amino acids long. The CDR3 loop is CASSPSHPYGYTF. CDR3 sequence (DNA): TGTGCCAGCAGCCCCTCCCACCCCTATGGCTACACCTTC.

The V and J genes are TRBV2 and TRBJ1-5, with D tentatively TRBD1 (6 bases). There are 14 residues in the CDR3. The germline gives CDR1 SNHLY, CDR2 FYNNEI. The V and J ends lost 4 bases and 5 bases respectively, with 12 bases between them. The DNA of the CDR3 is TGTGCCAGCAGTGTGGGGGGCCAGGATCAGCCCCAGCATTTT. Its protein product is CASSVGGQDQPQHF.

The rearrangement links TRBV19 to TRBJ2-4, with TRBD2 as a possible D gene (5 bases). V lost 6 bases and J lost 7, with 16 bases in between. The CDR3 has 14 amino acids. Germline loops: CDR1 LNHDA, CDR2 SQIVND (reference sequence). Here the CDR3 DNA reads TGTGCCAGTAGCATGGGGAGCGACGTTAACATTCAGTACTTC. Protein: CASSMGSDVNIQYF.

A single count supports this clone. The CDR3, as DNA: TGCGCCAGCAGTAGACTAGCGGATACAGATACGCAGTATTTT. Protein sequence: CASSRLADTDTQYF. This chain joins TRBV5-1 and TRBJ2-3; 9 positions agree with TRBD2. Germline-derived CDR1 and CDR2 are SGHRS and YFSETQ. The CDR3 contains 14 residues. V shed 5 bases and J 3 bases; nucleotides not matched to a gene: 4.

V and J are TRBV5-5 and TRBJ1-5; no firm D call. Between the trimmed V and J ends, which lost 4 bases and 0 bases, there was a span of 11 bases. The CDR3 extends over 15 amino acids. Per germline, CDR1 SGHKS and CDR2 YYEKEE (reference sequence). The DNA of the CDR3 is TGTGCCAGCAGCCTAGGGCCCAGTAGCAATCAGCCCCAGCATTTT. Encoded protein: CASSLGPSSNQPQHF.

This chain links TRBV18 with TRBJ1-1; D possibly corresponds to TRBD1 (6 bases). Trimming removed 5 bases at V and 7 bases at J, with 14 bases between. This CDR3 contains 13 residues. Germline CDR1 reads KGHSH; CDR2 reads LQKENI. For the CDR3, the DNA is TGTGCCAGCTCAGTCTGGGGGGGGCTTGAAGCTTTCTTT. It specifies CASSVWGGLEAFF.

This chain uses TRBV30 with TRBJ2-5; D is undetermined. Germline V CDR1 and CDR2: GTSNPN, SVGIG (reference sequence). The CDR3 runs to 16 residues. The V gene lost 3 bases and the J gene lost 0 bases, with 17 bases spanning the gap. CDR3 sequence: CAWSGGVTQYQETQYF. The DNA of the CDR3 is TGTGCCTGGAGCGGTGGGGTAACCCAGTACCAAGAGACCCAGTACTTC.

The chain is built from TRBV18 and TRBJ2-3; D not certain. CDR1 KGHSH and CDR2 LQKENI come from the germline V gene. This CDR3 contains 15 residues. The V end lost 1 base, the J end lost 1 base, and 9 bases lay between the germline ends. As DNA, the CDR3 is TGTGCCAGCTCACCACAGGGTGGGGGCACAGATACGCAGTATTTT. It specifies CASSPQGGGTDTQYF. The full variable domain, its missing parts supplied by reference TRBV18 and TRBJ2-3, is NAGVMQNPRHLVRRRGQEARLRCSPMKGHSHVYWYRQLPEEGLKFMVYLQKENIIDESGMPKERFSAEFPKEGPSILRIQQVVRGDSAAYFCASSPQGGGTDTQYFGPGTRLTVL.

The rearrangement joins TRBV28 to TRBJ1-3, with D possibly being TRBD1 (5 bases). The CDR3 runs to 15 residues. Germline V gene data show CDR1 as MDHEN and CDR2 as SYDVKM. V was pared by 6 bases and J by 3 bases, with 15 bases between. This CDR3 is CASRETVPRGNTIYF. As DNA, the CDR3 is TGTGCCAGCAGGGAGACAGTTCCCCGTGGAAACACCATATATTTT.

V and J are TRBV29-1 and TRBJ2-2; no definite D call. The germline gives CDR1 SQVTM, CDR2 ANQGSEA. Trimming cost V 7 bases and J 6 bases, with 12 bases left between them. The CDR3 length is 12 residues. CDR3 DNA sequence: TGCAGCGCTCGACTCGAATCCGGGGAGCTGTTTTTT. It translates to CSARLESGELFF.